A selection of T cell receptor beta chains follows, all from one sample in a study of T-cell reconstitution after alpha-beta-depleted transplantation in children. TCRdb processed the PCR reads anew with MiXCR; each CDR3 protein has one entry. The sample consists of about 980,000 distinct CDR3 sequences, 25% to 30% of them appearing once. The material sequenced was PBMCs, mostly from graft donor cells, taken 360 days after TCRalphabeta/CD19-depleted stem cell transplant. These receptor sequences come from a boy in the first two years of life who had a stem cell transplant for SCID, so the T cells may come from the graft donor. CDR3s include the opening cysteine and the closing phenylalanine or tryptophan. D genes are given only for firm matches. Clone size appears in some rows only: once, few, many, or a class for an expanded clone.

DNA: TGTGCCAGCAGCTTCCACGGTGTGGGGGCTTTCTTT; CDR3: CASSFHGVGAFF; J: TRBJ1-1; D: -; size: -; V: TRBV11-2
DNA: TGCGTGGGGAAAACAGGGGTCGAGACCGGGGAGCTGTTTTTT; CDR3: CVGKTGVETGELFF; J: TRBJ2-2; D: TRBD1; size: few; V: TRBV29-1
DNA: TGCAGTGCCAGTTGGACAGGGATCTCGAGCAATCAGCCCCAGCATTTT; CDR3: CSASWTGISSNQPQHF; J: TRBJ1-5; D: TRBD1; size: -; V: TRBV20-1
DNA: TGCAGTGCTAGAGAAGGGAGCTCTGGGGCCAACGTCCTGACTTTC; CDR3: CSAREGSSGANVLTF; J: TRBJ2-6; D: -; size: -; V: TRBV20-1
DNA: TGTGCCAGCAGTTTGCCCGACAGGGATGAAAAACTGTTTTTT; CDR3: CASSLPDRDEKLFF; J: TRBJ1-4; D: TRBD1; size: many; V: TRBV28
DNA: TGTGCCAGTAGTATACGGGACAGGTTAAATGAGCAGTTCTTC; CDR3: CASSIRDRLNEQFF; J: TRBJ2-1; D: TRBD1; size: -; V: TRBV19
DNA: TGCAGCGCCACCAAAAGACTAGCGGGGTTACTTCACAATGAGCAGTTCTTC; CDR3: CSATKRLAGLLHNEQFF; J: TRBJ2-1; D: TRBD2; size: few; V: TRBV29-1
DNA: TGTGCCAGCAGTTACTCCACAGGGAAGGGGGTGATTAATGAGCAGTTCTTC; CDR3: CASSYSTGKGVINEQFF; J: TRBJ2-1; D: -; size: -; V: TRBV6-5
DNA: TGTGCCAGCAGCTTAATTTCGGCAGGGGGGTACGAGCAGTACTTC; CDR3: CASSLISAGGYEQYF; J: TRBJ2-7; D: -; size: few; V: TRBV7-2
DNA: TGTGCCAGCAGAGGGGGCTCGCTACCCTACGAGCAGTACTTC; CDR3: CASRGGSLPYEQYF; J: TRBJ2-7; D: TRBD1; size: -; V: TRBV6-1
DNA: TGTGCCAGCACCCCGGTAGAGGCTAGCTACCCTTTGTACCAAGAGACCCAGTACTTC; CDR3: CASTPVEASYPLYQETQYF; J: TRBJ2-5; D: -; size: -; V: TRBV11-1
DNA: TGTGCCAGCAGCTTAGTCGCGGACACTGAAGCTTTCTTT; CDR3: CASSLVADTEAFF; J: TRBJ1-1; D: -; size: many; V: TRBV5-1
DNA: TGTGCCAGCAGCGCCACAGTTAACACTGAAGCTTTCTTT; CDR3: CASSATVNTEAFF; J: TRBJ1-1; D: -; size: few; V: TRBV27
DNA: TGTGCCAGCCGGAGTAGGACTACGGTCTTC; CDR3: CASRSRTTVF; J: TRBJ2-1; D: -; size: -; V: TRBV12-3/TRBV12-4
DNA: TGCGCCAGCAGCGGCGGGACAGGGTTAGATTACGAGCAGTACTTC; CDR3: CASSGGTGLDYEQYF; J: TRBJ2-7; D: TRBD1; size: few; V: TRBV5-1
DNA: TGCAGTGCTAGTGGGCGGGGGAACTACAATGAGCAGTTCTTC; CDR3: CSASGRGNYNEQFF; J: TRBJ2-1; D: TRBD2; size: once; V: TRBV20-1
DNA: TGCGCCAGCAGCCGCGGTCCTAGCGGGTTCCCCAGCTCCTACAATGAGCAGTTCTTC; CDR3: CASSRGPSGFPSSYNEQFF; J: TRBJ2-1; D: TRBD2; size: -; V: TRBV4-1
DNA: TGTGCCAGCAGGGGTCGGACTAGAAACTTTGGTGAGCAGTTCTTC; CDR3: CASRGRTRNFGEQFF; J: TRBJ2-1; D: TRBD2; size: -; V: TRBV2
DNA: TGCAGCGTCACACGGACTAGCGAGCCCTACGAGCAGTACTTC; CDR3: CSVTRTSEPYEQYF; J: TRBJ2-7; D: TRBD2; size: -; V: TRBV29-1
DNA: TGTGCCAGCAGAGGAGGGGGGACAGGGGGCTACGAGCAGTACTTC; CDR3: CASRGGGTGGYEQYF; J: TRBJ2-7; D: TRBD1; size: -; V: TRBV7-2
DNA: TGTGCCAGCAGTTTAGAGGCTATTTGGAGCACAGATACGCAGTATTTT; CDR3: CASSLEAIWSTDTQYF; J: TRBJ2-3; D: -; size: -; V: TRBV12-3/TRBV12-4
DNA: TGCGCCAGCAGGCATAACCCGAGCGGGACGGAAAAAGAGACCCAGTACTTC; CDR3: CASRHNPSGTEKETQYF; J: TRBJ2-5; D: TRBD2; size: -; V: TRBV5-1
DNA: TGTGCCAGCACCCGAGGGGACGGGATTCCCTATGGCTACACCTTC; CDR3: CASTRGDGIPYGYTF; J: TRBJ1-2; D: -; size: -; V: TRBV2
DNA: TGCGCCAGCAGTCATAGGTCCTCGGGACAGAATAATTCACCCCTCCACTTT; CDR3: CASSHRSSGQNNSPLHF; J: TRBJ1-6; D: TRBD1; size: few; V: TRBV5-1
DNA: TGTGCCAGCACCAACAGGGGGCGCATGGCTGAAGCTTTCTTT; CDR3: CASTNRGRMAEAFF; J: TRBJ1-1; D: TRBD1; size: -; V: TRBV6-1
DNA: TGTGCCAGCAGTGACTCGGCTGGCGAGCAGTACTTC; CDR3: CASSDSAGEQYF; J: TRBJ2-7; D: -; size: -; V: TRBV6-4
DNA: TGTGCCAGCAGCCTATCTACCTATGGCTACACCTTC; CDR3: CASSLSTYGYTF; J: TRBJ1-2; D: -; size: few; V: TRBV5-1
DNA: TGCAGCGCCACTGGGGTAGTCTTTGAAGCTTTCTTT; CDR3: CSATGVVFEAFF; J: TRBJ1-1; D: -; size: few; V: TRBV29-1
DNA: TGTGCCAGCAGCATGACGACAGGGACACGCAATCAGCCCCAGCATTTT; CDR3: CASSMTTGTRNQPQHF; J: TRBJ1-5; D: TRBD1; size: few; V: TRBV12-3/TRBV12-4
DNA: TGTGCCAGCAGCTTAGCGGACCTGGGCGAGCAGTACTTC; CDR3: CASSLADLGEQYF; J: TRBJ2-7; D: -; size: -; V: TRBV7-9
DNA: TGTGCCAGCAGTTTAGACGGAAGCTCCTACGAGCAGTACTTC; CDR3: CASSLDGSSYEQYF; J: TRBJ2-7; D: -; size: many; V: TRBV27
DNA: TGCGCCAGCAGCTTGGAAGGCAGTCGCTCCTATAATTCACCCCTCCACTTT; CDR3: CASSLEGSRSYNSPLHF; J: TRBJ1-6; D: -; size: -; V: TRBV5-1
DNA: TGCAGTGTAGAGAGGGGGGGGTCCGATACGCAGTATTTT; CDR3: CSVERGGSDTQYF; J: TRBJ2-3; D: -; size: few; V: TRBV20-1
DNA: TGTGCCAGCAGCTTAGAGGCGGACGGTGAGCAGTTCTTC; CDR3: CASSLEADGEQFF; J: TRBJ2-1; D: -; size: few; V: TRBV7-9
DNA: TGTGCCAGCAGCGTAGAGGACAGCTTCGTCCCCACAGATACGCAGTATTTT; CDR3: CASSVEDSFVPTDTQYF; J: TRBJ2-3; D: -; size: -; V: TRBV9
DNA: TGTGCCAGCGGGGGCACAGATACGCAGTATTTT; CDR3: CASGGTDTQYF; J: TRBJ2-3; D: -; size: many; V: TRBV9
DNA: TGTGCCAGCAGCTTAGCGGAAAGTCGTTCTGGAAACACCATATATTTT; CDR3: CASSLAESRSGNTIYF; J: TRBJ1-3; D: -; size: few; V: TRBV7-9
DNA: TGTGCCAGCAGTTTCGTCCTTACCGGGGAGCTGTTTTTT; CDR3: CASSFVLTGELFF; J: TRBJ2-2; D: -; size: -; V: TRBV12-3/TRBV12-4
DNA: TGCAGTGCTCTAAAGGCGGGAGGGAACACCTTC; CDR3: CSALKAGGNTF; J: TRBJ1-2; D: -; size: few; V: TRBV20-1
DNA: TGTGCCAGCAGTTTACTGGAGCCTGGAAACACCATATATTTT; CDR3: CASSLLEPGNTIYF; J: TRBJ1-3; D: -; size: -; V: TRBV12-3/TRBV12-4
DNA: TGTGCCAGCAGCCAAGGATTTGGGACAGGGGAAAACATTCAGTACTTC; CDR3: CASSQGFGTGENIQYF; J: TRBJ2-4; D: TRBD1; size: -; V: TRBV3-1
DNA: TGCAGTGCGAGCCGGGACCGCTCCTACGAGCAGTACTTC; CDR3: CSASRDRSYEQYF; J: TRBJ2-7; D: -; size: few; V: TRBV20-1
DNA: TGTGCCAGCAGTGTTTTCCACAATGAGCAGTTCTTC; CDR3: CASSVFHNEQFF; J: TRBJ2-1; D: -; size: few; V: TRBV2
DNA: TGTGCCAGCAGTTACTCGAAGGGCTTGGTCGGGACTGGGGCCAACGTCCTGACTTTC; CDR3: CASSYSKGLVGTGANVLTF; J: TRBJ2-6; D: -; size: -; V: TRBV6-2/TRBV6-3
DNA: TGTGCCAACTCGGGGGGGACAGATACGCAGTATTTT; CDR3: CANSGGTDTQYF; J: TRBJ2-3; D: TRBD2; size: -; V: TRBV10-3
DNA: TGTGCCATCAATGGAGGGTTCTCCTACGAGCAGTACTTC; CDR3: CAINGGFSYEQYF; J: TRBJ2-7; D: -; size: -; V: TRBV10-3
DNA: TGTGCCAGCAGCTTACCAGCGGGGGGGCCAAGGGCCAAAAACATTCAGTACTTC; CDR3: CASSLPAGGPRAKNIQYF; J: TRBJ2-4; D: TRBD2; size: -; V: TRBV11-2
DNA: TGTGCCAGCAGTTTGCGTTATCGGGGATACTACGAGCAGTACTTC; CDR3: CASSLRYRGYYEQYF; J: TRBJ2-7; D: -; size: few; V: TRBV12-3/TRBV12-4
DNA: TGTGCCAGCAGTTCGCTCGGAAACACCATATATTTT; CDR3: CASSSLGNTIYF; J: TRBJ1-3; D: -; size: few; V: TRBV6-2/TRBV6-3
DNA: TGCGCCAGCAGCCAAGGACAGCCTAACACAGATACGCAGTATTTT; CDR3: CASSQGQPNTDTQYF; J: TRBJ2-3; D: -; size: few; V: TRBV4-3
DNA: TGTGCCAGCAGCCAAGATCTTGTGGTGGGACAGAGCCACTCCTACGAGCAGTACTTC; CDR3: CASSQDLVVGQSHSYEQYF; J: TRBJ2-7; D: TRBD1; size: -; V: TRBV3-1
DNA: TGTGCCAGCAGCTTAGGCCTCACTAGCGGGGTCATAAATACGCAGTATTTT; CDR3: CASSLGLTSGVINTQYF; J: TRBJ2-3; D: TRBD2; size: -; V: TRBV7-2
DNA: TGTGCCAGCAAAGGGGGACCCACCTACGAGCAGTACTTC; CDR3: CASKGGPTYEQYF; J: TRBJ2-7; D: -; size: -; V: TRBV3-1